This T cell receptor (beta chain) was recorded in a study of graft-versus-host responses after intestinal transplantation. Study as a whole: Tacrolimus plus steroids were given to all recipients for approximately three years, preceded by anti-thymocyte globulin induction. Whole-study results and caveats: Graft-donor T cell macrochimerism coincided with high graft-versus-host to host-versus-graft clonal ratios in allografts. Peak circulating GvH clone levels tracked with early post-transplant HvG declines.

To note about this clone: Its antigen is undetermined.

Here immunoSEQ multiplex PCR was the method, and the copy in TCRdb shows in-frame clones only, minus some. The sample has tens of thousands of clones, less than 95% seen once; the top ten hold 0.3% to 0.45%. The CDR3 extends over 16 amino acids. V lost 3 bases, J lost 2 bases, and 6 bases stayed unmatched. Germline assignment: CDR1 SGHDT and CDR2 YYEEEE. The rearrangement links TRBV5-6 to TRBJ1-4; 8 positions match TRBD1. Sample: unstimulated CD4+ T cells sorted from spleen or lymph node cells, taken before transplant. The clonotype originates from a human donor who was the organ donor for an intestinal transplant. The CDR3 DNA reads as TGTGCCAGCAGCTCCCAGGGGGCCATCACTAATGAAAAACTGTTTTTT. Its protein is CASSSQGAITNEKLFF.